A selection of T cell receptor beta chains follows, all from one sample in a study of blood T cell repertoires in COVID-19. TCRdb keeps only in-frame clones here, not all; method: immunoSEQ multiplex PCR. Among a few hundred thousand clones listed, more than 70% were seen once. What was sequenced was peripheral blood. The receptors come from a woman aged 50 to 65 who had recovered from COVID-19. Each CDR3 is given with its conserved first and last residue. Each record gives: J gene, V gene, clone size, D gene, CDR3 protein, CDR3 DNA. The D gene is left open where the match is weak. The size of a clone is reported for some rows only, either as once, few or many, or as a class for expanded clones.

>TRBJ1-1|TRBV30|many|TRBD1
CAWNGQGGLGAFF
TGTGCCTGGAATGGACAGGGAGGGTTAGGAGCTTTCTTT
>TRBJ2-2|TRBV12-5|-|-
CASGTTTSGTGELFF
TGTGCTAGTGGCACGACCACTTCAGGGACCGGGGAGCTGTTTTTT
>TRBJ2-3|TRBV30|-|-
CAWSALLSTDTQYF
TGTGCCTGGAGCGCGCTTCTGAGCACAGATACGCAGTATTTT
>TRBJ2-7|TRBV18|few|TRBD1
CASSPRRWLLRDSNYEQYF
TGTGCCAGCTCACCAAGGAGGTGGCTCCTCAGGGACAGCAATTACGAGCAGTACTTC
>TRBJ1-1|TRBV4-1|-|-
CASSQERTVNTEAFF
TGCGCCAGCAGCCAAGAGAGGACAGTGAACACTGAAGCTTTCTTT
>TRBJ1-3|TRBV4-3|-|-
CASSQGHSGNTIYF
TGCGCCAGCAGCCAGGGGCACTCTGGAAACACCATATATTTT
>TRBJ1-6|TRBV5-6|-|-
CASSPGADSSYNSPLHF
TGTGCCAGCAGCCCGGGTGCGGACAGCTCCTATAATTCACCCCTCCACTTT
>TRBJ1-1|TRBV18|-|-
CASSKRTDMNTEAFF
TGTGCCAGCTCAAAGAGGACAGACATGAACACTGAAGCTTTCTTT
>TRBJ2-1|TRBV28|-|TRBD2
CASSFGLAGGNEQFF
TGTGCCAGCAGTTTCGGACTAGCGGGCGGCAACGAGCAGTTCTTC
>TRBJ2-5|TRBV3-1/TRBV3-2|-|-
CASSPQPAGKETQYF
TGTGCCAGCAGCCCCCAGCCGGCAGGGAAAGAGACCCAGTACTTC
>TRBJ2-7|TRBV10-3|-|TRBD2
CAASGTSTSYEQYF
TGTGCCGCCTCGGGGACTAGCACGTCCTACGAGCAGTACTTC
>TRBJ2-3|TRBV24-1|-|TRBD2
CATGSGSPDTQYF
TGTGCCACCGGTAGCGGGAGTCCAGATACGCAGTATTTT
>TRBJ2-7|TRBV2|-|-
CASSEVGTVGPLADPPTYEQYF
TGTGCCAGCAGTGAAGTCGGGACGGTGGGACCCTTAGCGGACCCCCCCACCTACGAGCAGTACTTC
>TRBJ2-7|TRBV28|-|-
CASTRDSVYEQYF
TGTGCCAGCACGCGGGATTCGGTTTACGAGCAGTACTTC
>TRBJ2-7|TRBV6-2/TRBV6-3|-|TRBD2
CASSYSTSGEISYEQYF
TGTGCCAGCAGTTACTCGACTAGCGGGGAAATTTCCTACGAGCAGTACTTC
>TRBJ1-1|TRBV6-4|-|TRBD1
CASLRDRVYQNTEAFF
TGTGCCAGCCTACGGGACAGGGTATATCAGAACACTGAAGCTTTCTTT
>TRBJ1-2|TRBV30|-|TRBD1
CAWSVRQGARGYTF
TGTGCCTGGAGTGTCCGACAGGGGGCTCGGGGCTACACCTTC
>TRBJ2-3|TRBV4-3|-|TRBD2
CASSQSSGFTDTQYF
TGCGCCAGCAGCCAATCTAGCGGGTTTACAGATACGCAGTATTTT
>TRBJ1-1|TRBV7-2|-|-
CASSLVPRDTEAFF
TGTGCCAGCAGCTTAGTGCCCAGGGACACTGAAGCTTTCTTT
>TRBJ1-2|TRBV30|-|-
CAWADTQTGANYGYTF
TGTGCCTGGGCGGACACACAGACAGGAGCTAACTATGGCTACACCTTC
>TRBJ2-2|TRBV5-4|-|-
CASSERETGTGELFF
TGTGCCAGCAGCGAAAGAGAAACAGGGACCGGGGAGCTGTTTTTT
>TRBJ1-2|TRBV2|-|-
CASSESIYGYTF
TGTGCCAGCAGTGAGTCAATCTATGGCTACACCTTC
>TRBJ2-7|TRBV6-6|few|-
CASSSSGWYEQYF
TGTGCCAGCAGTTCCTCTGGCTGGTACGAGCAGTACTTC
>TRBJ1-1|TRBV4-2|-|TRBD1
CASSQDEGARAFF
TGTGCCAGCAGCCAAGATGAGGGGGCACGAGCTTTCTTT
>TRBJ2-7|TRBV10-3|-|TRBD1
CATVSGQDSHEQYF
TGTGCCACCGTGTCGGGACAGGACTCCCACGAGCAGTACTTC
>TRBJ1-1|TRBV7-6|-|-
CASSQRGNTEAFF
TGTGCCAGCAGCCAAAGGGGGAACACTGAAGCTTTCTTT
>TRBJ2-1|TRBV6-4|-|TRBD2
CASSALPGTSGKGSYNEQFF
TGTGCCAGCAGTGCCCTGCCCGGGACTAGCGGGAAGGGGTCCTACAATGAGCAGTTCTTC
>TRBJ2-7|TRBV4-1|-|-
CASSLSSQGEQYF
TGCGCCAGCAGCCTGTCGAGCCAGGGCGAGCAGTACTTC
>TRBJ2-6|TRBV4-1|-|TRBD1
CASSQWTGAFSGANVLTF
TGCGCCAGCAGCCAATGGACAGGGGCCTTCTCTGGGGCCAACGTCCTGACTTTC
>TRBJ1-1|TRBV18|-|-
CASSPPSKGDAFF
TGTGCCAGCTCACCACCGAGCAAAGGAGACGCTTTCTTT
>TRBJ2-1|TRBV4-3|-|-
CASSQDQSSSYNEQFF
TGCGCCAGCAGCCAAGATCAAAGTAGCTCCTACAATGAGCAGTTCTTC
>TRBJ2-7|TRBV2|-|TRBD2
CASGQLAGPYEQYF
TGTGCCAGCGGACAACTAGCGGGACCCTACGAGCAGTACTTC
>TRBJ2-3|TRBV29-1|-|TRBD1
CSGTEDRGLVDTQYF
TGCAGTGGCACCGAGGACAGGGGGCTCGTAGATACGCAGTATTTT
>TRBJ1-2|TRBV19|-|TRBD1
CASSIGTGIGYGYTF
TGTGCCAGTAGTATCGGGACAGGGATTGGCTATGGCTACACCTTC
>TRBJ2-2|TRBV10-3|-|TRBD1
CATSITGTGGPGELFF
TGTGCCACCTCTATAACCGGGACAGGGGGCCCCGGGGAGCTGTTTTTT
>TRBJ1-6|TRBV6-1|few|-
CASSDIQGSPLHF
TGTGCCAGCAGTGATATACAGGGTTCACCCCTCCACTTT
>TRBJ2-7|TRBV6-5|-|-
CASSYPPGRGGYEQYF
TGTGCCAGCAGTTACCCCCCCGGGCGGGGCGGCTACGAGCAGTACTTC
>TRBJ1-1|TRBV6-2/TRBV6-3|-|-
CASSYRPGWANTEAFF
TGTGCCAGCAGTTACCGACCAGGGTGGGCGAACACTGAAGCTTTCTTT
>TRBJ2-7|TRBV9|few|-
CASSVDGYEQYF
TGTGCCAGCAGCGTAGACGGTTACGAGCAGTACTTC
>TRBJ1-6|TRBV10-2|-|TRBD1
CASSRDSYNSPLHF
TGCGCCAGCAGCCGGGACAGCTATAATTCACCCCTCCACTTT
>TRBJ2-1|TRBV20-1|-|-
CSAMTSYEQFF
TGCAGTGCTATGACATCGTACGAGCAGTTCTTC
>TRBJ2-7|TRBV11-2|-|-
CASSYDSYEQYF
TGTGCCAGCAGCTACGACAGCTACGAGCAGTACTTC
>TRBJ2-7|TRBV27|-|-
CASSRGDFSYEQYF
TGTGCCAGCAGTCGAGGGGACTTCTCCTACGAGCAGTACTTC
>TRBJ1-2|TRBV28|-|-
CASSPQGRGYTF
TGTGCCAGCAGTCCTCAGGGTAGAGGCTACACCTTC
>TRBJ2-7|TRBV14|-|-
CASSQVGSPNYEQYF
TGTGCCAGCAGCCAAGTTGGTAGCCCTAACTACGAGCAGTACTTC
>TRBJ1-2|TRBV7-9|-|-
CASSQVTNYGYTF
TGTGCCAGCAGCCAGGTTACTAACTATGGCTACACCTTC
>TRBJ1-2|TRBV4-3|-|-
CASSQEQQVPYGYTF
TGCGCCAGCAGCCAAGAACAACAGGTCCCCTATGGCTACACCTTC
>TRBJ1-2|TRBV2|-|TRBD1
CASSGRQTGAIGGYTF
TGTGCCAGCAGTGGACGACAGACAGGGGCCATCGGTGGCTACACCTTC
>TRBJ2-1|TRBV28|-|TRBD2
CASSGTSGRRTRYNEQFF
TGTGCCAGCAGTGGGACTAGCGGGAGAAGGACCCGCTACAATGAGCAGTTCTTC
>TRBJ1-1|TRBV6-2/TRBV6-3|-|-
CASSRHETALNTEAFF
TGTGCCAGCAGCCGACACGAGACGGCCCTGAACACTGAAGCTTTCTTT
>TRBJ2-2|TRBV5-4|-|TRBD2
CASSPRTRPNTGELFF
TGTGCCAGCAGCCCCCGGACTAGACCGAACACCGGGGAGCTGTTTTTT
>TRBJ2-2|TRBV9|-|TRBD2
CASSGIRDPLTSGRGTGELFF
TGTGCCAGCAGCGGGATCCGGGACCCGCTTACTAGCGGGAGAGGTACCGGGGAGCTGTTTTTT
>TRBJ2-3|TRBV11-2|-|TRBD2
CASSPLIGRGGTDTQYF
TGTGCCAGCAGCCCCCTCATTGGGCGGGGGGGCACAGATACGCAGTATTTT
>TRBJ2-2|TRBV28|-|TRBD1
CASSRTLGQGRAGELFF
TGTGCCAGCAGCCGGACCCTAGGACAGGGACGAGCCGGGGAGCTGTTTTTT
>TRBJ2-6|TRBV4-3|-|-
CASSQDPRGSGANVLTF
TGCGCCAGCAGCCAAGATCCCCGAGGGTCTGGGGCCAACGTCCTGACTTTC
>TRBJ1-1|TRBV19|few|-
CASSYGQTRTINTEAFF
TGTGCCAGTAGTTACGGACAGACACGAACTATAAACACTGAAGCTTTCTTT
>TRBJ1-6|TRBV5-1|-|TRBD1
CASSLTEQGSPLHF
TGCGCCAGCAGCTTGACGGAACAGGGGTCACCCCTCCACTTT
>TRBJ1-1|TRBV19|-|-
CASSHQGTRTEAFF
TGTGCCAGTAGCCATCAGGGAACGCGCACTGAAGCTTTCTTT
>TRBJ2-5|TRBV28|-|TRBD2
CASSDQLAGVDKTQYF
TGTGCCAGCAGTGACCAACTAGCGGGAGTGGATAAGACCCAGTACTTC